Given below is one TCR beta chain in context. What it binds is unknown. With 60 Vbeta and 13 Jbeta primers, the PCR was carried out. TCRdb keeps only in-frame clones here, not all; method: immunoSEQ multiplex PCR. The sample contains about 180,000 clones, roughly 85% of which appear only once. This entry is derived from a study of cytomegalovirus exposure and HLA in healthy donors. Across the whole study: Membership in the Caucasian-associated ancestry cluster was found for 65% to 85% of 350 to 450 genotyped donors.

The CDR3 consists of 13 residues. Germline CDR1 SEHNR, CDR2 FQNEAQ (reference sequence). V gave up 5 bases and J gave up 5 bases, with 12 bases separating them. The study's findings and limits: The investigators catalogued 150 or so TCR beta chains as cytomegalovirus-associated. The classifier was said to identify cytomegalovirus status with high specificity and sensitivity. Looking again later, the authors saw that most CMV-associated TCR beta chains seemed HLA-restricted.

This receptor was obtained from a boy aged 2 to 10 in good health and CMV-seronegative. Sequencing was carried out using PBMCs. This rearrangement joins TRBV7-9 to TRBJ2-5; TRBD2 is a possible D gene (5 bases). CDR3 sequence (DNA): TGTGCCAGCAGCCCTAGCTTCCTGGAGACCCAGTACTTC. Translation: CASSPSFLETQYF.